The 15 T cell receptor beta chains below come from one sample, sequenced in a study of HIV-infected patients and healthy controls. Alpha and beta constant-region primers primed reverse transcription of around 540 ng RNA. Separate chain-specific third strand synthesis with multiplexing indices produced the alpha and beta libraries. MiXCR was run by TCRdb on the 5' RACE reads, yielding one entry per CDR3 protein. This table holds 13,000 to 15,000 distinct CDR3 sequences, roughly 9.9% found once. The repertoire came from unfractionated whole blood and reflected all unsorted peripheral T cells. The sequencing sample was made of blood. The source of these receptors is an adult in good health.

The chain recombines TRBV6-5 with TRBJ2-3; 8 positions match TRBD2. Germline values: CDR1 MNHEY, CDR2 SVGAGI. The CDR3 spans 16 residues. Germline trimming cut 4 bases from V and 3 bases from J; bases unmatched to any gene: 9. The CDR3 DNA follows: TGTGCCAGCAGTTTAAAAGCGGGGGCGGGGACAGATACGCAGTATTTT. Amino acids: CASSLKAGAGTDTQYF.

This clonotype occurred a few times. The V gene is TRBV12-3 or TRBV12-4, the J gene TRBJ2-2; weak D call: TRBD1 (6 bases). Between the trimmed V and J ends, which lost 6 bases and 8 bases, there was a span of 13 bases. The CDR3 length is 13 residues. Here the CDR3 DNA reads TGTGCCAGCAGAGTCACCGGGACAGGGGAGCTGTTTTTT. Its translation: CASRVTGTGELFF.

In this sample, this clonotype turned up many times. The chain employs TRBV20-1 and TRBJ2-7; possibly TRBD2 for D (5 bases). Germline V gene lookup returns CDR1 DFQATT and CDR2 SNEGSKA (reference sequence). The CDR3 has 13 amino acids. V gave up 0 bases and J gave up 3 bases, with 9 bases separating them. CDR3 region: CSARDGGGYEQYF. The CDR3 region has the DNA TGCAGTGCTAGAGACGGCGGAGGCTACGAGCAGTACTTC.

This clonotype counts as medium-sized (0.01 to 0.1%). The rearrangement links TRBV7-7 to TRBJ2-3; tentatively, D is TRBD2 (5 bases). The CDR3 loop spans 20 amino acids. V was trimmed by 3 bases and J by 0 bases, leaving 25 bases between them. The germline V gene encodes CDR1 SSHAT and CDR2 FNYEAQ (reference sequence). The chain's CDR3 is CASSFSPVSGPFLSTDTQYF. Here the CDR3 DNA reads TGTGCCAGCAGCTTTAGTCCTGTGAGCGGCCCCTTTCTCAGCACAGATACGCAGTATTTT. The variable domain in full, completed from reference TRBV7-7 and TRBJ2-3, reads GAGVSQSPRYKVTKRGQDVTLRCDPISSHATLYWYQQALGQGPEFLTYFNYEAQPDKSGLPSDRFSAERPEGSISTLTIQRTEQRDSAMYRCASSFSPVSGPFLSTDTQYFGPGTRLTVL.

The V call is TRBV29-1, the J call TRBJ1-1; TRBD1 matches 7 bases. V trimming: 5 bases; J trimming: 2 bases; junction bases outside the gene matches: 11. The V gene's germline CDR1 is SQVTM and CDR2 ANQGSEA. The CDR3 extends over 15 amino acids. The CDR3 is CSVQGVWGGNTEAFF. DNA of the CDR3: TGCAGCGTTCAGGGGGTGTGGGGGGGCAACACTGAAGCTTTCTTT.

In this sample, this clonotype turned up many times. The V call is TRBV19, the J call TRBJ1-4; no definite D call. Per the germline V gene, CDR1 is LNHDA and CDR2 is SQIVND (reference sequence). V lost 3 bases, J lost 0 bases, and 8 bases lay in between. The CDR3 is 15 amino acids. CDR3 DNA sequence: TGTGCCAGTAGTATTTCCAGTGCAACTAATGAAAAACTGTTTTTT. Protein sequence: CASSISSATNEKLFF.

Remarks on this clonotype: A much larger clone sits a single nucleotide away, making a read error possible. The chain uses TRBV12-3 or TRBV12-4 and TRBJ1-5; D gene unclear. CDR3 size: 12 residues. The CDR3 DNA sequence: TGTTCCAGCAGTCCTCAGGATCAGCCCCAGCATTTT. It specifies CSSSPQDQPQHF.

This clonotype was observed many times. The chain is built from TRBV20-1 and TRBJ1-1; perhaps TRBD1 as D (6 bases). Germline V lookup: CDR1 DFQATT, CDR2 SNEGSKA (reference sequence). The length of the CDR3 is 14 residues. The germline V and J ends were trimmed by 6 bases and 0 bases, with 14 bases remaining between them. The CDR3 is CSASRGGMNTEAFF. The CDR3 bases are TGCAGTGCAAGCCGGGGGGGCATGAACACTGAAGCTTTCTTT.

This clonotype was seen a few times. The V gene is TRBV20-1, the J gene TRBJ2-1; 8 bases map to TRBD2. This CDR3 has 13 residues. The germline V gene encodes CDR1 DFQATT and CDR2 SNEGSKA (reference sequence). The V and J ends lost 6 bases and 6 bases, in that order; junction bases with no gene match: 7. The CDR3: CSARTSTSNEQFF. The CDR3 nucleotides are TGCAGTGCCAGGACTAGCACCAGCAATGAGCAGTTCTTC.

This clonotype was picked up many times. This chain uses TRBV7-9 with TRBJ1-2, with D uncertain. The germline V and J ends were trimmed by 3 bases and 4 bases, with 9 bases remaining between them. CDR3 length: 13 amino acids. Germline V gene lookup returns CDR1 SEHNR and CDR2 FQNEAQ (reference sequence). The CDR3 sequence is CASSLELLYGYTF. Written as DNA, the CDR3 is TGTGCCAGCAGCTTGGAGCTCCTCTATGGCTACACCTTC.

This clonotype was recorded many times. In DNA, the CDR3 is TGTGCCAGCAGCTTTGGTACGGGGGGGAAAACTGAAGCTTTCTTT. This encodes CASSFGTGGKTEAFF. This chain uses TRBV7-9 with TRBJ1-1; a weak D match, TRBD1 (5 bases). Germline CDR1 SEHNR, CDR2 FQNEAQ (reference sequence). V was cut by 3 bases and J by 5 bases, with 16 bases left in between. The CDR3 loop spans 15 amino acids.

This clonotype is labeled medium-sized (0.01 to 0.1%). The chain recombines TRBV6-6 with TRBJ1-4; D ambiguous. Trimming took off 0 bases at V and 7 bases at J, with 0 bases between the two ends. This CDR3 has 11 amino acids. From germline, CDR1 is MNHNY and CDR2 SVGAGI (reference sequence). As DNA, the CDR3 is TGTGCCAGCAGTTACTCTGAAAAACTGTTTTTT. Protein: CASSYSEKLFF.

In this sample, this clonotype is medium-sized (0.01 to 0.1%). The chain uses TRBV5-6 and TRBJ1-6; D call uncertain. Germline-derived CDR1 and CDR2 are SGHDT and YYEEEE. The CDR3 runs to 15 residues. V was clipped by 0 bases and J by 7 bases, with 11 bases between them. CDR3 sequence (DNA): TGTGCCAGCAGCTTGGGGTGGCAGCCCAATTCACCCCTCCACTTT. Amino acid sequence: CASSLGWQPNSPLHF.

This clonotype is termed medium-sized. The chain joins TRBV27 to TRBJ2-3; tentative D call: TRBD2 (6 bases). Germline V gives CDR1 MNHEY, CDR2 SMNVEV (reference sequence). This CDR3 is 15 amino acids long. Trimming took off 6 bases at V and 0 bases at J, with 13 bases between the two ends. CDR3 nucleotides: TGTGCCAGCAGCCCGCCGGGGACTAGCACAGATACGCAGTATTTT. This gives the protein CASSPPGTSTDTQYF.

The sample holds many counts of this clonotype. The V gene is TRBV11-2, the J gene TRBJ2-5; D not resolved. Germline V gene lookup returns CDR1 SGHAT and CDR2 FQNNGV. The CDR3 runs to 15 residues. Deletions cut 5 bases from V and 5 bases from J, with 18 bases between. This chain's CDR3 is CASSPRYGVSETQYF. The CDR3 coding sequence is TGTGCCAGCAGCCCTAGGTACGGCGTCTCGGAGACCCAGTACTTC.